The rows below give T cell receptor beta chains drawn from one sample of a study of T cell responses to AZD1222 COVID-19 vaccine. Only in-frame clones appear in the TCRdb table, and some are missing; sequencing was by immunoSEQ multiplex PCR. The sample gives approximately 200,000 clones, approximately 86% of which show up once; 7.7% is in the top ten. The specimen comprised peripheral blood, sampled on day 0 of AZD1222 vaccination. The source of these receptors is an adult in good health. The CDR3 runs from the conserved cysteine through the conserved F or W. A D gene is named only where the DNA matches it firmly. For some rows the clone size is stated as once, few or many, or as a class when expanded; others skip it.

d_call | clone_size | j_call | cdr3_length | v_call | cdr3_nt | cdr3_aa
NA | NA | TRBJ2-2 | 15 | TRBV6-2/TRBV6-3 | TGTGCCAGCAGTTACTTTGGGGGTAGCACCGGGGAGCTGTTTTTT | CASSYFGGSTGELFF
TRBD2 | NA | TRBJ2-3 | 17 | TRBV7-3 | TGTGCCAGCAGCGCAAGCGGGACTAGCGGGACCACAGATACGCAGTATTTT | CASSASGTSGTTDTQYF
TRBD1 | NA | TRBJ1-3 | 17 | TRBV7-8 | TGTGCCAGCAGCCCCCGGGACAGGGGAGGACGTGGAAACACCATATATTTT | CASSPRDRGGRGNTIYF
NA | NA | TRBJ2-2 | 15 | TRBV11-2 | TGTGCCAGCAGCTTGTCTGTATTTATTACCGGGGAGCTGTTTTTT | CASSLSVFITGELFF
TRBD1 | NA | TRBJ1-2 | 14 | TRBV27 | TGTGCCAGCAGTTTATCGACAGGGAATTATGGCTACACCTTC | CASSLSTGNYGYTF
TRBD1 | NA | TRBJ2-3 | 15 | TRBV24-1 | TGTGCCACCAGTGGAAGGACAGGGAAGCCAGATACGCAGTATTTT | CATSGRTGKPDTQYF
NA | NA | TRBJ2-5 | 16 | TRBV5-4 | TGTGCCAGCAGCTTTGCCCAGGGAAGGGTAGGAGAGACCCAGTACTTC | CASSFAQGRVGETQYF
NA | once | TRBJ2-1 | 12 | TRBV2 | TGTGCCAGCAGTGAGGCCGGGAACGAGCAGTTCTTC | CASSEAGNEQFF
TRBD1 | NA | TRBJ1-6 | 16 | TRBV2 | TGTGCCAGCAGCCCTTCGTCGGGGACAGCCAATTCACCCCTCCACTTT | CASSPSSGTANSPLHF
NA | NA | TRBJ1-2 | 12 | TRBV21-1 | TGTGCCAGCAGCAAAGGCCAGGATGGCTACACCTTC | CASSKGQDGYTF
NA | NA | TRBJ2-6 | 17 | TRBV5-8 | TGTGCCAGCAGCTTTGGAACAGGGCCCACTGGGGCCAACGTCCTGACTTTC | CASSFGTGPTGANVLTF
TRBD1 | NA | TRBJ2-2 | 15 | TRBV10-3 | TGTGCCATCAGTGTCGGACAGGGCGGGACCGGGGAGCTGTTTTTT | CAISVGQGGTGELFF
NA | NA | TRBJ1-3 | 13 | TRBV5-4 | TGTGCCAGCAGCCCCAGGTCTGGAAACACCATATATTTT | CASSPRSGNTIYF
NA | NA | TRBJ1-2 | 11 | TRBV30 | TGTGCCTGGCCTACCGGGGTTGGCTACACCTTC | CAWPTGVGYTF
NA | NA | TRBJ1-2 | 13 | TRBV12-3/TRBV12-4 | TGTGCCAGCAGCCTGAACACTAACTATGGCTACACCTTC | CASSLNTNYGYTF
TRBD1 | NA | TRBJ2-7 | 16 | TRBV27 | TGTGCCAGCAGTTTAAACCCGACAGGGGTGGGCCTCGAGCAGTACTTC | CASSLNPTGVGLEQYF
NA | NA | TRBJ2-7 | 14 | TRBV5-4 | TGTGCCAGCAGCTTGGAGTTGACAGCCGGCGAGCAGTACTTC | CASSLELTAGEQYF
TRBD1 | NA | TRBJ1-1 | 15 | TRBV10-3 | TGTGCCATCAGTGAGTCTGCAGGGGGTATCACTGAAGCTTTCTTT | CAISESAGGITEAFF
TRBD1 | NA | TRBJ1-2 | 13 | TRBV6-5 | TGTGCCAGCAGTAAGACAGGGGAAGGCGGCTACACCTTC | CASSKTGEGGYTF
NA | NA | TRBJ2-1 | 12 | TRBV12-3/TRBV12-4 | TGTGCCAGCAGTTTGGGGGGAAGTGAGCAGTTCTTC | CASSLGGSEQFF
TRBD1 | NA | TRBJ1-1 | 16 | TRBV25-1 | TGTGCCAGCAGTGAGACCGCCGGGACAGCGAACACTGAAGCTTTCTTT | CASSETAGTANTEAFF
TRBD2 | once | TRBJ2-3 | 15 | TRBV4-2 | TGTGCCAGCAGCCAAGTTAGCGGGGGCCCAGATACGCAGTATTTT | CASSQVSGGPDTQYF
NA | few | TRBJ1-1 | 15 | TRBV9 | TGTGCCAGCAGCGGCGGGACCCTAGGGGACACTGAAGCTTTCTTT | CASSGGTLGDTEAFF
NA | NA | TRBJ2-3 | 15 | TRBV6-5 | TGTGCCAGCACCCAAGTAGGGGCTGAGGCAGATACGCAGTATTTT | CASTQVGAEADTQYF
TRBD2 | NA | TRBJ2-5 | 13 | TRBV24-1 | TGTGCCACCGCGGGACTAGATAGGGAGACCCAGTACTTC | CATAGLDRETQYF
NA | NA | TRBJ1-6 | 13 | TRBV2 | TGTGCCAGCAGTGAATTTTGGGATTCACCCCTCCACTTT | CASSEFWDSPLHF
NA | NA | TRBJ2-1 | 12 | TRBV5-1 | TGCGCCAGCAGCTTGGCCGGGGATGAGCAGTTCTTC | CASSLAGDEQFF
NA | NA | TRBJ1-1 | 13 | TRBV30 | TGTGCCTGGAGTCCATCATGGAACACTGAAGCTTTCTTT | CAWSPSWNTEAFF
TRBD2 | NA | TRBJ2-7 | 13 | TRBV12-3/TRBV12-4 | TGTGCCAGCAGTTCCGGGACTAGTACCGAGCAGTACTTC | CASSSGTSTEQYF
TRBD1 | NA | TRBJ2-5 | 15 | TRBV11-2 | TGTGCCAGCAGCTTATCGACAGGGGGGGTTGAGACCCAGTACTTC | CASSLSTGGVETQYF
TRBD2 | NA | TRBJ2-1 | 19 | TRBV4-1 | TGCGCCAGCAGCCAAATGGGACTAGCGGGAACCAGCTCCTACAATGAGCAGTTCTTC | CASSQMGLAGTSSYNEQFF
NA | NA | TRBJ2-4 | 14 | TRBV9 | TGTGCCAGCAGCTTCAGGGTAGCCAAAAACATTCAGTACTTC | CASSFRVAKNIQYF
NA | once | TRBJ2-5 | 12 | TRBV28 | TGTGCCAGCAGTGGGGGCCCGGAGACCCAGTACTTC | CASSGGPETQYF
NA | NA | TRBJ1-1 | 13 | TRBV5-5 | TGTGCCAGCAGCTTGGGGGTGGGATTGGGCGCTTTCTTT | CASSLGVGLGAFF
NA | NA | TRBJ2-7 | 15 | TRBV9 | TGTGCCAGCAGCGTAGCGGGGACCGTGAGTGACGAGCAGTACTTC | CASSVAGTVSDEQYF
NA | NA | TRBJ1-1 | 15 | TRBV5-1 | TGCGCCAGCAAGGTTGTGACGGCCCCGAACACTGAAGCTTTCTTT | CASKVVTAPNTEAFF
TRBD1 | NA | TRBJ1-1 | 13 | TRBV30 | TGTGCCACCAGACAGGGGAGCGGGACTGAAGCTTTCTTT | CATRQGSGTEAFF
NA | NA | TRBJ1-5 | 17 | TRBV15 | TGTGCCACCAGCAGAGATCTCGGGGGCAGAGGCAATCAGCCCCAGCATTTT | CATSRDLGGRGNQPQHF
TRBD1 | NA | TRBJ2-7 | 15 | TRBV3-1/TRBV3-2 | TGTGCCAGCAGCCAGGCCGGGACAGGAAACTACGAGCAGTACTTC | CASSQAGTGNYEQYF
NA | few | TRBJ2-1 | 13 | TRBV6-4 | TGTGCCAGCAGTGAAGCATCTCACAATGAGCAGTTCTTC | CASSEASHNEQFF
NA | NA | TRBJ1-2 | 13 | TRBV30 | TGTGCCTGGAGTGCTTGGAAGGGATCGGGCTACACCTTC | CAWSAWKGSGYTF
NA | NA | TRBJ1-1 | 11 | TRBV30 | TGTGCCTGGAGTGGGGACACTGAAGCTTTCTTT | CAWSGDTEAFF